This T cell receptor (beta chain) is drawn from a study of OX40 agonist ivuxolimab in advanced cancers. Study overall: Subjects had a mean age of about 61 years, with a range of about 23 to 79; around 80% were male. Whole-study results and caveats: Relative to CD4+, CD8+ T cells held more expanded clones on average.

Libraries were prepared by immunoSEQ multiplex PCR; TCRdb keeps only in-frame clonotypes and omits some of them. The data show around 54,000 clones, around 94% seen once. The CDR3 extends over 14 residues, inclusive of both ends. Germline V lookup: CDR1 GTSNPN, CDR2 SVGIG (reference sequence). Of note for this clone: Its antigen is currently unknown. The DNA is left out, because the CDR3 cannot be placed on it with certainty; the CDR3 is given as TCRdb lists it.

V usage is TRBV30 and J usage is TRBJ2-7; the table assigns TRBD1, which was not confirmed against the DNA. This specimen consisted of CD4+ or CD8+ T cells sorted from blood, obtained in a trial of the OX40 agonist ivuxolimab. The sequence came from an adult with an advanced solid tumor such as melanoma, head and neck, liver or kidney cancer. CDR3 sequence reads: CAWSVRARGYEQYF.